Listed below are T cell receptor beta chains from one sample, sequenced in a study of cytomegalovirus exposure and HLA in healthy donors. TCRdb's copy holds only in-frame clones and misses some; the assay was immunoSEQ multiplex PCR. The repertoire consists of some 150,000 clones, with 87% occurring once and the leading ten covering 0.85%. Material: PBMCs. The source is a woman between 25 and 40 years old in good health and CMV-seronegative. Both conserved end residues are part of each CDR3. Each record gives: V gene, clone size, J gene, CDR3 protein. The size field is filled for only some rows; it gives once, few, many or a size class.

TRBV6-5	-	TRBJ1-4	CASSYHRGTNEKLFF
TRBV27	-	TRBJ2-7	CASSLSNSPYEQYF
TRBV14	-	TRBJ1-6	CASSLGGSSPLHF
TRBV5-4	-	TRBJ2-7	CASSFGTPSEQYF
TRBV28	-	TRBJ2-1	CASSSSGRKGNEQFF
TRBV19	-	TRBJ1-5	CASSILQGGTGNQPQHF
TRBV28	-	TRBJ1-5	CASSLSGGGQQPQHF
TRBV2	-	TRBJ2-1	CASSEGTGHNEQFF
TRBV28	-	TRBJ2-7	CASSFPLGQGVEQYF
TRBV19	-	TRBJ1-6	CASSMSGLDSPLHF
TRBV28	-	TRBJ1-4	CASSAIGLKLFF
TRBV19	-	TRBJ1-5	CASSSVAGFNQPQHF
TRBV19	-	TRBJ2-5	CASSVSSGGTQETQYF
TRBV27	-	TRBJ1-5	CASSWRGDNQPQHF
TRBV7-9	-	TRBJ1-4	CASSLVGTATNEKLFF
TRBV14	-	TRBJ2-3	CASSQYSSGSTDTQYF
TRBV18	-	TRBJ1-4	CASSQGLGEKLFF
TRBV5-6	-	TRBJ2-3	CASSLATRGGRTDTQYF
TRBV14	-	TRBJ2-3	CASSQGMGLAAQYF
TRBV11-2	-	TRBJ1-1	CASSLRTGGANTEAFF
TRBV13	-	TRBJ2-1	CASSSPGRSSYNEQFF
TRBV13	few	TRBJ1-1	CASSLGHSNTEAFF
TRBV27	once	TRBJ1-5	CASSPSVGTVNQPQHF
TRBV5-4	-	TRBJ2-2	CASSLVSLAGQNTGELFF
TRBV6-1	-	TRBJ1-5	CASSERDRGPFFSNQPQHF
TRBV5-4	-	TRBJ2-7	CASSNQRGRLYEQYF
TRBV6-1	-	TRBJ2-5	CASSELRGGGRETQYF
TRBV5-1	-	TRBJ2-5	CASSFQGSREQYF
TRBV2	few	TRBJ1-1	CASNYRETNTEAFF
TRBV7-8	-	TRBJ2-5	CASSTNTGGTEQYF
TRBV28	-	TRBJ2-7	CASWHLRAGGPYEQYF
TRBV18	-	TRBJ1-2	CASSPSNRELLIYGYTF
TRBV5-5	-	TRBJ2-7	CASSPPGQGTYEQYF
TRBV6-6	-	TRBJ2-1	CASSQKTGNVDNEQFF
TRBV7-9	-	TRBJ1-1	CASSRPTGNTEAFF
TRBV10-1	-	TRBJ2-6	CASSASGANVLTF
TRBV30	-	TRBJ2-4	CAWSLGGGLAKNIQYF
TRBV7-9	-	TRBJ2-1	CASSPLAGGRKRKNEQFF
TRBV2	-	TRBJ1-5	CASSPGQGNLNQPQHF
TRBV18	-	TRBJ2-3	CASSTLAASTDTQYF
TRBV27	-	TRBJ1-5	CASSYSYSNQPQHF
TRBV29-1	-	TRBJ2-1	CSVERQINEQFF
TRBV18	once	TRBJ1-2	CASSQGQNYGYTF
TRBV6-6	few	TRBJ1-5	CASTNGGGNQPQHF
TRBV29-1	-	TRBJ2-1	CSVEGGAVDTEQFF
TRBV11-2	-	TRBJ1-4	CASRSSTGFELFF
TRBV10-3	-	TRBJ1-3	CAISDPGGVGNTIYF
TRBV7-2	-	TRBJ2-7	CASSGGADEQYF
TRBV19	-	TRBJ2-5	CASNNRGGETQYF
TRBV2	-	TRBJ1-2	CASSQDRTYGYTF
TRBV4-3	-	TRBJ1-3	CASSQDQGGNTIYF
TRBV5-1	few	TRBJ1-4	CASATGLMEKLFF
TRBV25-1	-	TRBJ1-6	CASSLGTGNSPLHF
TRBV10-3	-	TRBJ1-2	CATANHGTPYGYTF
TRBV5-4	-	TRBJ1-1	CASSLDRAGTEAFF
TRBV20-1	-	TRBJ1-1	CSATRGEAFF